One sample yielded the 30 T cell receptor beta chains listed below, sequenced in a study of control samples from healthy donors and cancer patients (dated by TCRdb to 2018 to 2021). To prepare the library, the immunoSEQ multiplex PCR assay was applied. Here the immuneACCESS table is served through TCRdb, limited to in-frame sequences with V and J called. Missing clones are a known gap in these copies; in checked studies unresolved V genes cover under half, and the rest lacks a known reason. The sample yields 9,500 to 15,000 clones; approximately 87% were counted once. The ten most abundant clones make up less than 3.5% of the sample. The sample taken for sequencing was formalin-fixed, paraffin-embedded tissue. All receptors derive from a male donor with melanoma.

This clone was counted once. The chain employs TRBV6-2 or TRBV6-3 and TRBJ2-7, with 14 bases lining up with TRBD2. Per germline, CDR1 MNHEY and CDR2 SVGEGT. This CDR3 has 18 residues. With V trimmed by 2 bases and J by 4 bases, 10 bases remained unmatched. The CDR3 nucleotides read TGTGCCAGCAGTTACAAGAGCGGGACTAGCGGGAGTGTATACGAGCAGTACGTC. Its protein product is CASSYKSGTSGSVYEQYV.

The rearrangement joins TRBV18 to TRBJ1-2; no clear D. The V and J ends lost 0 bases and 8 bases respectively, with 7 bases between them. The CDR3 spans 12 residues. Germline lookup yields CDR1 KGHSH and CDR2 LQKENI. The CDR3 is CASSPPKSGYTF. For the CDR3, the DNA is TGTGCCAGCTCACCACCGAAATCCGGCTACACCTTC.

In DNA, the CDR3 is TGTGCCAGCAGTTTAGGGACTCTGTCAGATACGCAGTATTTT. This translates into CASSLGTLSDTQYF. The chain uses TRBV28 and TRBJ2-3; a possible D gene is TRBD2 (6 bases). Deletions cut 2 bases from V and 4 bases from J, with 10 bases between. The germline gives CDR1 MDHEN, CDR2 SYDVKM. This CDR3 spans 14 amino acids.

This chain links TRBV11-3 with TRBJ2-1, with 12 bases identical to TRBD2. The V gene's germline CDR1 is SGHNT and CDR2 YENEEA. J lost 9 bases, V lost 2 bases, and 2 bases had no gene match. This CDR3 has 14 residues. The CDR3 region is CASSLKLAGGEQFF. In nucleotides, the CDR3 is TGTGCCAGCAGCTTAAAACTAGCGGGAGGTGAGCAGTTCTTC.

Notes on this clone: A junction end diverges from the germline sequence, so it may reflect a read error. This chain joins TRBV19 and TRBJ2-1; weak D call: TRBD1 (6 bases). The CDR3 is 14 amino acids. Germline-derived CDR1 and CDR2 are LNHDA and SQIVND (reference sequence). The CDR3 bases are TGTGCCAGTAGTACCGGGACATCCTCCAATGAGCAGTTCTTC. It specifies CASSTGTSSNEQFF.

This chain connects TRBV19 to TRBJ2-2; D call uncertain. Germline CDR1 LNHDA, CDR2 SQIVND (reference sequence). There are 15 residues in the CDR3. The V gene lost 4 bases and the J gene lost 0 bases, with 9 bases spanning the gap. The CDR3 spells CASSRGNANTGELFF. The CDR3, as DNA: TGTGCCAGTAGTAGGGGAAACGCGAACACCGGGGAGCTGTTTTTT.

The CDR3: CASSPAGRSSSYEQYF. CDR3 nucleotide sequence: TGTGCCAGCAGCCCTGCAGGGAGGAGTTCCTCCTACGAGCAGTACTTC. The J gene is TRBJ2-7, the V gene TRBV27, with D perhaps TRBD2 (6 bases). V was trimmed by 6 bases and J by 0 bases, leaving 18 bases between them. CDR1 and CDR2 (germline): MNHEY, SMNVEV (reference sequence). There are 16 residues in the CDR3.

This clone was detected once. The chain links TRBV7-2 to TRBJ1-3; TRBD1 aligns across 9 bases. This CDR3 comprises 16 residues. The V gene end was trimmed by 4 bases and the J gene end by 0 bases; junction bases not matched to a gene: 4. Germline V gives CDR1 SGHTA, CDR2 FQGNSA. The CDR3 sequence: CASSSGTGNSGNTIYF. CDR3 coding DNA: TGTGCCAGCAGCTCGGGGACAGGGAACTCTGGAAACACCATATATTTT.

The V gene is TRBV4-3, the J gene TRBJ1-4, with TRBD1 matching over 7 bases. Germline CDR1 LGHNA, CDR2 YSLEER. J was trimmed by 8 bases and V by 0 bases; bases with no gene match: 6. The CDR3 is 15 residues long. CDR3 nucleotides: TGCGCCAGCAGCCAAGACAGACAGGGAGGCGAAAAACTGTTTTTT. This encodes CASSQDRQGGEKLFF.

The gene calls are TRBV18 and TRBJ2-2; 7 bases line up with TRBD1. The CDR3 is 15 amino acids. Germline V gene lookup returns CDR1 KGHSH and CDR2 LQKENI. Trimming at V came to 4 bases and at J to 6 bases, leaving 8 bases not matched to a gene. In nucleotides, the CDR3 is TGTGCCAGCTCACACCGACAGGGAGAGGCCGGGGAGCTGTTTTTT. Protein: CASSHRQGEAGELFF. The variable domain in full, completed from reference TRBV18 and TRBJ2-2, reads NAGVMQNPRHLVRRRGQEARLRCSPMKGHSHVYWYRQLPEEGLKFMVYLQKENIIDESGMPKERFSAEFPKEGPSILRIQQVVRGDSAAYFCASSHRQGEAGELFFGEGSRLTVL.

The chain joins TRBV13 to TRBJ2-1; D could derive from TRBD1 or TRBD2 (5 bases each). V dropped 0 bases and J dropped 10 bases, with 7 bases sitting between them. The CDR3 sequence is 12 residues long. Germline V gene lookup returns CDR1 PRHDT and CDR2 FYEKMQ (reference sequence). CDR3 loop: CASSLGGTEQFF. For the CDR3, the DNA is TGTGCCAGCAGCTTAGGGGGGACGGAGCAGTTCTTC.

The chain recombines TRBV11-2 with TRBJ2-7; D ambiguous. Trimming removed 2 bases from V and 5 bases from J, with 7 bases in between. CDR1 is SGHAT, CDR2 FQNNGV, per germline. The CDR3 covers 12 residues. The CDR3 is CASSLKPNEQYF. DNA of the CDR3: TGTGCCAGCAGCTTAAAACCTAACGAGCAGTACTTC.

The chain joins TRBV24-1 to TRBJ1-5, with D possibly TRBD1 on 5 matching bases. The ends were cut back, 5 bases at V and 2 bases at J, with 12 bases in the middle. CDR1 is KGHDR, CDR2 SFDVKD, per germline. CDR3 length: 15 amino acids. The CDR3 is CATSGLGVGNQPQHF. For the CDR3, the DNA is TGTGCCACCAGTGGGTTGGGGGTTGGCAATCAGCCCCAGCATTTT.

The genes are TRBV20-1 and TRBJ1-5, with no clear D. V was pared by 3 bases and J by 4 bases, with 13 bases between. The length of the CDR3 is 14 residues. The germline V gene has CDR1 DFQATT and CDR2 SNEGSKA (reference sequence). The CDR3 here is CSASLGPVNQPQHF. The CDR3 coding sequence is TGCAGTGCTAGTCTAGGGCCAGTAAATCAGCCCCAGCATTTT.

In nucleotides, the CDR3 is TGTGCTAGTGGTTTGGCCTGGACTAGCGGAGCGAAGAGCTCCTACAATGAGCAGTTCTTC. Its translation is CASGLAWTSGAKSSYNEQFF. The chain employs TRBV12-5 and TRBJ2-1; 10 nucleotides line up with TRBD2. The ends lost 1 base at V and 0 bases at J; junction bases unmatched: 12. Looked up from germline, CDR1 is LGHNT and CDR2 is FRNRAP. The CDR3 has 20 amino acids.

CDR3 residues: CASSERSVQHNSPLHF. CDR3 coding DNA: TGTGCCAGCAGCGAAAGGTCAGTGCAGCATAATTCACCCCTCCACTTT. This chain joins TRBV9 and TRBJ1-6, with D hard to call. V was shortened by 3 bases and J by 5 bases, with 15 bases between the two germline ends. The CDR3 sequence is 16 residues long. Germline loops: CDR1 SGDLS, CDR2 YYNGEE.

This chain uses TRBV11-3 with TRBJ2-7; possibly TRBD2 for D (6 bases). The V end lost 5 bases, the J end lost 0 bases, and 14 bases lay between the germline ends. Germline-derived CDR1 and CDR2 are SGHNT and YENEEA. CDR3 length: 15 residues. The DNA of the CDR3 is TGTGCCAGCAGCCTAAAAGGAGGGGACTCCTACGAGCAGTACTTC. It is translated as CASSLKGGDSYEQYF.

V and J are TRBV5-1 and TRBJ1-2, with TRBD1 matching over 11 bases. This CDR3 contains 17 residues. Germline V gene lookup returns CDR1 SGHRS and CDR2 YFSETQ. V gave up 0 bases and J gave up 6 bases; unmatched junction bases: 10. The DNA of the CDR3 is TGCGCCAGCAGCTTGGTCGGACAGGGGGCCCCCCCCAATGGCTACACCTTC. Translated, it gives CASSLVGQGAPPNGYTF. The whole variable domain, filled in from reference TRBV5-1 and TRBJ1-2, reads KAGVTQTPRYLIKTRGQQVTLSCSPISGHRSVSWYQQTPGQGLQFLFEYFSETQRNKGNFPGRFSGRQFSNSRSEMNVSTLELGDSALYLCASSLVGQGAPPNGYTFGSGTRLTVV.

The sample holds one count of this clone. In nucleotides, the CDR3 is TGTGCCAGTAGTATCGTCAGTGGGACTAGCACAGATACGCAGTATTTT. Amino acids: CASSIVSGTSTDTQYF. V usage is TRBV19 and J usage is TRBJ2-3; a weak D match, TRBD2 (6 bases). Trimming removed 3 bases from V and 0 bases from J, with 13 bases in between. Germline CDR1 reads LNHDA; CDR2 reads SQIVND (reference sequence). The CDR3 is made up of 16 amino acids.

This chain joins TRBV7-2 and TRBJ2-1, with D maybe TRBD2 (5 bases). CDR1 SGHTA and CDR2 FQGNSA come from the germline V gene. Trimming shortened V by 4 bases and J by 1 base, and 14 bases separated the two germline ends. This CDR3 comprises 16 residues. CDR3 residues: CASSSSGRGSYNEQFF. CDR3 coding DNA: TGTGCCAGCAGCTCCTCTGGTCGCGGGTCCTACAATGAGCAGTTCTTC.

The V call is TRBV7-8, the J call TRBJ2-5, with TRBD2 matching 11 bases. The V gene end was trimmed by 5 bases and the J gene end by 5 bases; junction bases not matched to a gene: 7. This CDR3 has 15 amino acids. The germline CDR1 and CDR2 sequences are SGHVS and FQNEAQ. Here the CDR3 DNA reads TGTGCCAGCAGCCTAACTAGCGGGAGTATTGAGACCCAGTACTTC. This codes for CASSLTSGSIETQYF. Filled out from reference TRBV7-8 and TRBJ2-5, the complete variable domain reads GAGVSQSPRYKVAKRGQDVALRCDPISGHVSLFWYQQALGQGPEFLTYFQNEAQLDKSGLPSDRFFAERPEGSVSTLKIQRTQQEDSAVYLCASSLTSGSIETQYFGPGTRLLVL.

This rearrangement joins TRBV19 to TRBJ2-1, with 8 bases aligning to TRBD2. Trimming at V came to 4 bases and at J to 8 bases, leaving 7 bases not matched to a gene. CDR3 size: 14 residues. CDR1 and CDR2 from the germline V gene are LNHDA and SQIVND (reference sequence). The chain's CDR3 is CASSSGRIYHEQFF. The CDR3 nucleotides read TGTGCCAGTAGTAGCGGGAGGATATACCATGAGCAGTTCTTC.

This clone has more than one count but fewer than ten. The rearrangement joins TRBV6-5 to TRBJ2-5, with 8 bases aligning to TRBD2. CDR3 length equals 14 residues. Trimming removed 7 bases from V and 5 bases from J; junction bases left unmatched: 9. The germline gives CDR1 MNHEY, CDR2 SVGAGI. Written as DNA, the CDR3 is TGTGCCAGCAAGGCCAGCGGGAGTTGGGAGACCCAGTACTTC. This encodes CASKASGSWETQYF.

The chain couples TRBV7-2 to TRBJ2-4, with 7 bases identical to TRBD2. CDR3 length: 15 residues. The V segment lost 5 bases and the J segment 2 bases; nucleotides outside the gene matches: 6. Germline CDR1 and CDR2: SGHTA and FQGNSA. In DNA, the CDR3 is TGTGCCAGCAGCGCGTCTAGCGGCCCCAAAAACATTCAGTACTTC. Translation: CASSASSGPKNIQYF.

This clone was recorded once. This chain connects TRBV6-4 to TRBJ2-1, with D possibly TRBD1 on 6 matching bases. This CDR3 comprises 13 residues. The V end was cut by 2 bases, the J end by 6 bases, with 8 bases between. Per the germline V gene, CDR1 is MRHNA and CDR2 is SNTAGT. The CDR3, as DNA: TGTGCCAGCAGTGACCGGGACACCAATGAGCAGTTCTTC. It specifies CASSDRDTNEQFF.

The gene calls are TRBV27 and TRBJ1-5, with TRBD1 as a possible D gene (6 bases). The CDR3 has 15 amino acids. V lost 4 bases and J lost 1, with 11 bases in between. Germline V lookup: CDR1 MNHEY, CDR2 SMNVEV (reference sequence). CDR3 loop: CASSSAGASNQPQHF. CDR3 in DNA: TGTGCCAGCAGTTCCGCAGGGGCCAGCAATCAGCCCCAGCATTTT.

The chain combines TRBV27 with TRBJ2-7; 7 bases match TRBD1. J lost 0 bases, V lost 8 bases, and 1 base had no gene match. CDR1 and CDR2 from the germline V gene are MNHEY and SMNVEV (reference sequence). This CDR3 is 12 amino acids long. CDR3 coding DNA: TGTGCCAGCGGGACAGACTCCTACGAGCAGTACTTC. Translating it yields CASGTDSYEQYF.

The rearrangement links TRBV3-1 (or the pseudogene TRBV3-2) to TRBJ2-1, with TRBD2 matching over 10 bases. V dropped 4 bases and J dropped 6; count of bases not matched to a gene: 6. The CDR3 contains 15 residues. Germline CDR1 is LGHDT and CDR2 is YNNKEL (reference sequence). The CDR3 is CASSLRTSGGNEQFF. The CDR3 DNA is TGTGCCAGCAGCCTAAGGACTAGCGGAGGCAATGAGCAGTTCTTC.

CDR3 DNA: TGTGCCACCAGGACAGGGTACACAGATACGCAGTATTTT. Translated: CATRTGYTDTQYF. The chain couples TRBV19 to TRBJ2-3; 8 bases fit TRBD1. CDR3 length: 13 amino acids. The junction had 5 bases not matched to a gene; V was cut back by 10 bases and J by 2 bases. Germline V gene data show CDR1 as LNHDA and CDR2 as SQIVND (reference sequence).

The rearrangement links TRBV7-2 to TRBJ1-2, with 7 positions matching TRBD1. Trimming cost V 9 bases and J 6 bases; bases outside gene matches: 16. This CDR3 spans 15 amino acids. Germline V gives CDR1 SGHTA, CDR2 FQGNSA. The CDR3 bases are TGTGCCAGTCAAGGGGGCGATTCCAGCCGGGATGGCTACACCTTC. The encoded protein is CASQGGDSSRDGYTF. Full variable domain (missing parts from reference TRBV7-2 and TRBJ1-2): GAGVSQSPSNKVTEKGKDVELRCDPISGHTALYWYRQSLGQGLEFLIYFQGNSAPDKSGLPSDRFSAERTGGSVSTLTIQRTQQEDSAVYLCASQGGDSSRDGYTFGSGTRLTVV.